Described below is a single T cell receptor beta chain sequence and its context. The antigen is undetermined. The CDR3 is made up of 14 amino acids. Germline CDR1 is DFQATT and CDR2 is SNEGSKA (reference sequence). The entry originates in a study of T cells expressing NK-cell markers. Notes on the study in general: Dominant NKG2C+ clonotypes made up about 1.0-8% of CD8+ T cells in six donors.

TCRdb re-called the 5' RACE reads; every CDR3 protein appears as one record, without DNA. The table gives 350,000 to 500,000 distinct CDR3 sequences; the top ten clones make up 7.3% of it. Sequences were obtained from blood T cells: a sorted CD56 or NKG2C T cell subset, CD4+ or CD8+ T cells, or bulk PBMC T cells (not recorded which). This receptor was obtained from a woman between 18 and 75 years old in good health. This chain links TRBV20-1 with TRBJ2-7; TCRdb proposes TRBD1, but this gene call is untestable without DNA. Here the CDR3 reads CSARGETELYEQYF.